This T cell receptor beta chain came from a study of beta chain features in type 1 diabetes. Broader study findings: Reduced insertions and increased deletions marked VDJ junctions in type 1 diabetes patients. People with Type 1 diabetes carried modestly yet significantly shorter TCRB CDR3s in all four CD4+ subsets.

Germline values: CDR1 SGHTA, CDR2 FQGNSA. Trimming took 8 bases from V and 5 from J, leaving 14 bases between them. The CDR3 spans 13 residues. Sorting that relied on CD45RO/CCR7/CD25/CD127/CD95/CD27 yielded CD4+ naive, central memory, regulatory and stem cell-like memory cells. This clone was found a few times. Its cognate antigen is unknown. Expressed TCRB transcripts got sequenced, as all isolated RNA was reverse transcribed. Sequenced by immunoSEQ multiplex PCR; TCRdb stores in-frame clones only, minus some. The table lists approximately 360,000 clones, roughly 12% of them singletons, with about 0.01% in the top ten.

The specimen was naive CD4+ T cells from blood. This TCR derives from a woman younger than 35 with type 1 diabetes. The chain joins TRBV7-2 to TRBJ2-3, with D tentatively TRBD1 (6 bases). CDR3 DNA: TGTGCCAGCCTGGGACAAATGGGAGATACGCAGTATTTT. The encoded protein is CASLGQMGDTQYF. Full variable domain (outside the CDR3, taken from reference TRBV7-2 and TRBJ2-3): GAGVSQSPSNKVTEKGKDVELRCDPISGHTALYWYRQSLGQGLEFLIYFQGNSAPDKSGLPSDRFSAERTGGSVSTLTIQRTQQEDSAVYLCASLGQMGDTQYFGPGTRLTVL.